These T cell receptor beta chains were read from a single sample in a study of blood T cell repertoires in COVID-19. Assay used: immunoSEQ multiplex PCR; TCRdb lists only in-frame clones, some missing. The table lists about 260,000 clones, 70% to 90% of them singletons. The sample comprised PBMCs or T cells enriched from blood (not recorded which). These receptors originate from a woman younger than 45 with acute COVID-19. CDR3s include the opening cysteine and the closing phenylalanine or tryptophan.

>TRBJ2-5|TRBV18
CASSPDSQKETQYF
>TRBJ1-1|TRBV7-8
CASSLSGRVYTEAFF
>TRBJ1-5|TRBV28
CASTPVLQGYQPQHF
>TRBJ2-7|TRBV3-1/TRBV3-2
CASSLTGTSLDEQYF
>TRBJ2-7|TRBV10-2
CASSDGTPSSYEQYF
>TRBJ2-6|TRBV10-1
CASSGLRGANVLTF
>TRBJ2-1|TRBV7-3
CASSLNPSSGRANEQFF
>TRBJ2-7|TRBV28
CASSPHSYEQYF
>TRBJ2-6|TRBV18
CASSPLERAWAGANVLTF
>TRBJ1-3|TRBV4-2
CASSQEDSFSGNTIYF
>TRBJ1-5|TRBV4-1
CASSPSQRVRGTQPQHF
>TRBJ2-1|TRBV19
CASSIEDRETDEQFF
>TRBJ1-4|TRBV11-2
CASSLGRRTNEKLFF
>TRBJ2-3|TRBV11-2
CASSFAPSTDTQYF
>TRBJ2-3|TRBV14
CASSQGVGGPTDTQYF
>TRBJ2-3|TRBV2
CASSEGHTDTQYF
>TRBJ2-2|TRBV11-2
CASTNGAGVRTGELFF
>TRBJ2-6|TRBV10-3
CAISQPRDSNSGANVLTF
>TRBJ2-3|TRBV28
CASGAAGRITDTQYF
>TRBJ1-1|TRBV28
CASRIRGWDTEAFF